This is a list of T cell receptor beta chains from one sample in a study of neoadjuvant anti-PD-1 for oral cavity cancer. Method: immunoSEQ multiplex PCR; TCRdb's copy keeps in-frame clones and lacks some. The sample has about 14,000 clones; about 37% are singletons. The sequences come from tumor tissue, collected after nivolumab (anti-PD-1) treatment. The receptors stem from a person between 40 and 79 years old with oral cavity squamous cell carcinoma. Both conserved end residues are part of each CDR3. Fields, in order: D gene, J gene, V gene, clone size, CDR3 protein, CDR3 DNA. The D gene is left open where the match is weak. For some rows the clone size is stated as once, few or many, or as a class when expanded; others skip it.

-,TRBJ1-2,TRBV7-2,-,CASSPGGPNYGYTF,TGTGCCAGCAGCCCGGGGGGGCCCAACTATGGCTACACCTTC
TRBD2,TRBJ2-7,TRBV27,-,CASSPTGGLAGGRGYEQYF,TGTGCCAGCAGTCCCACCGGGGGACTAGCGGGGGGCCGAGGATACGAGCAGTACTTC
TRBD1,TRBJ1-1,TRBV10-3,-,CAISEPTGAGMNTEAFF,TGTGCCATCAGTGAGCCGACAGGGGCGGGAATGAACACTGAAGCTTTCTTT
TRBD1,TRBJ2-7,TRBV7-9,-,CASSLADRVSYEQYF,TGTGCCAGCAGCTTAGCGGACAGGGTCTCCTACGAGCAGTACTTC
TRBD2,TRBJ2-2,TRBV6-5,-,CASISDREGGELFF,TGTGCCAGCATCAGCGACCGGGAGGGCGGGGAGCTGTTTTTT
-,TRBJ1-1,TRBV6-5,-,CASSSGTNTEAFF,TGTGCCAGCAGTTCCGGGACAAACACTGAAGCTTTCTTT
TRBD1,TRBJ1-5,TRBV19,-,CASSTPSFGDRLNQPQHF,TGTGCCAGTAGTACCCCCAGCTTTGGGGACAGACTCAATCAGCCCCAGCATTTT
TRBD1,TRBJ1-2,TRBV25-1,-,CASSEGITGGYGYTF,TGTGCCAGCAGTGAGGGGATAACAGGGGGCTATGGCTACACCTTC
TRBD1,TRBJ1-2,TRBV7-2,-,CASSLVSGGDGYTF,TGTGCCAGCAGCTTAGTGTCAGGGGGCGACGGCTACACCTTC
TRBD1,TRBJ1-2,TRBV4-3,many,CASSPGTGSIGYTF,TGCGCCAGCAGCCCCGGGACAGGGTCTATTGGCTACACCTTC
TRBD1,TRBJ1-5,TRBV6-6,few,CASSYSRLQGRQPQHF,TGTGCCAGCAGTTACTCCCGATTACAGGGGAGGCAGCCCCAGCATTTT
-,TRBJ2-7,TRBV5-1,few,CASSLGVAGQEQYF,TGCGCCAGCAGCTTGGGAGTGGCAGGGCAAGAGCAGTACTTC
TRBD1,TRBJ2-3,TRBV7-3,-,CASSPTTGSGTDTQYF,TGTGCCAGCAGCCCTACGACAGGGTCGGGCACAGATACGCAGTATTTT
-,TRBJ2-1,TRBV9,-,CASSVDLGQSYNEQFF,TGTGCCAGCAGCGTAGACCTAGGACAATCCTACAATGAGCAGTTCTTC
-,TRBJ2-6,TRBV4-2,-,CASSQGHTNSGANVLTF,TGTGCCAGCAGCCAAGGACACACAAACTCTGGGGCCAACGTCCTGACTTTC
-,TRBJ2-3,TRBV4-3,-,CASSQDGMGSGTQYF,TGCGCCAGCAGCCAAGATGGGATGGGCAGCGGTACGCAGTATTTT